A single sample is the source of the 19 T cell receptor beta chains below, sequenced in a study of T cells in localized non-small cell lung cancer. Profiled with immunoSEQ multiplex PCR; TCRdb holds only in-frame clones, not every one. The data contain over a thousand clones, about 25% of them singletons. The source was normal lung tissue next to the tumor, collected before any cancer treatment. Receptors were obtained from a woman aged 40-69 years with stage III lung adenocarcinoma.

CDR3 loop: CASSLGPQNTEAFF. CDR3 nucleotide sequence: TGTGCCAGCAGCTTAGGGCCCCAGAACACTGAAGCTTTCTTT. The chain joins TRBV11-3 to TRBJ1-1; D gene unclear. This CDR3 spans 14 amino acids. Trimming took off 1 base at V and 1 base at J, with 7 bases between the two ends. CDR1 is SGHNT and CDR2 is YENEEA in the germline V gene. Complete variable domain (other parts from reference TRBV11-3 and TRBJ1-1): EAGVVQSPRYKIIEKKQPVAFWCNPISGHNTLYWYLQNLGQGPELLIRYENEEAVDDSQLPKDRFSAERLKGVDSTLKIQPAELGDSAVYLCASSLGPQNTEAFFGQGTRLTVV.

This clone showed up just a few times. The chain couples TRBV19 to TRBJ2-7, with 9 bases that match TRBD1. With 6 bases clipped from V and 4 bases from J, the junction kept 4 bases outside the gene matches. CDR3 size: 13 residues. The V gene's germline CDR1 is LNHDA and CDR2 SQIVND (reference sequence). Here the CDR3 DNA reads TGTGCCAGTAGAGGACAGGGGCTATACGAGCAGTACTTC. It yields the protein CASRGQGLYEQYF.

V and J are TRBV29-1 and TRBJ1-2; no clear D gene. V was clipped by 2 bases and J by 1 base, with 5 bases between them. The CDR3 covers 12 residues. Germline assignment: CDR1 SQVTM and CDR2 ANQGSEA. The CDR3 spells CSVELGNYGYTF. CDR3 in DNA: TGCAGCGTTGAATTGGGTAACTATGGCTACACCTTC.

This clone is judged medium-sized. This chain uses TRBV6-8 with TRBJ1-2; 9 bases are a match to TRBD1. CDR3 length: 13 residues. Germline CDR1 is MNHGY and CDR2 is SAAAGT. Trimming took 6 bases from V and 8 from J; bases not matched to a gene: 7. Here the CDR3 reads CASRDRGAGGYTF. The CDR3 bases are TGTGCCAGCAGGGACAGGGGCGCCGGAGGCTACACCTTC.

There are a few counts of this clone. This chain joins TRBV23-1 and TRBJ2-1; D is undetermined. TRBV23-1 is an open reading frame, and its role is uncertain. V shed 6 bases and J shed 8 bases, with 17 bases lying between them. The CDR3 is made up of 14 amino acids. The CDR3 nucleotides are TGCGCCAGCAGCCAAGTGGAGCCGCCCGATGAGCAGTTCTTC. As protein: CASSQVEPPDEQFF.

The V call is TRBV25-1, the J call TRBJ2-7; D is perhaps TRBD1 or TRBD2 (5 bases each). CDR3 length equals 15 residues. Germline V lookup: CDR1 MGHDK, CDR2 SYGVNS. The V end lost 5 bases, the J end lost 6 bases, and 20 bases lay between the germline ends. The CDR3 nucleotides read TGTGCCAGCAGTCATCCGGGACCCCGGGTTTCCGAGCAGTACTTC. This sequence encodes CASSHPGPRVSEQYF.

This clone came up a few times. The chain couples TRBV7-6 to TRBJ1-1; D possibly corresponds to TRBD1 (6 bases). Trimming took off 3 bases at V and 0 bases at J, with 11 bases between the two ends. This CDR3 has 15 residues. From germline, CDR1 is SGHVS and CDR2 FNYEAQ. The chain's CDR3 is CASSLVGGMNTEAFF. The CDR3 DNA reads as TGTGCCAGCAGCTTGGTAGGGGGGATGAACACTGAAGCTTTCTTT.

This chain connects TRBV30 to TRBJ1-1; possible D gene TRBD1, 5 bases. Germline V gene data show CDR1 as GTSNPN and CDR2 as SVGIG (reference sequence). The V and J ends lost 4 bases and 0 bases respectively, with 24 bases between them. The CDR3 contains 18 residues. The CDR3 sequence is CAWNIRGRGKAMNTEAFF. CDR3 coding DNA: TGTGCCTGGAATATCCGTGGGCGGGGGAAGGCGATGAACACTGAAGCTTTCTTT. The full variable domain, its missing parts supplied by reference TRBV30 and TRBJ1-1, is SQTIHQWPATLVQPVGSPLSLECTVEGTSNPNLYWYRQAAGRGLQLLFYSVGIGQISSEVPQNLSASRPQDRQFILSSKKLLLSDSGFYLCAWNIRGRGKAMNTEAFFGQGTRLTVV.

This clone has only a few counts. This chain's CDR3 is CASSYPGNTEAFF. CDR3 sequence (DNA): TGTGCCAGCAGTTACCCAGGGAACACTGAAGCTTTCTTT. V usage is TRBV6-8 and J usage is TRBJ1-1, with D unclear. CDR1 and CDR2 (germline): MNHGY, SAAAGT. Trimming shortened V by 2 bases and J by 1 base, and 5 bases separated the two germline ends. CDR3 length: 13 residues.

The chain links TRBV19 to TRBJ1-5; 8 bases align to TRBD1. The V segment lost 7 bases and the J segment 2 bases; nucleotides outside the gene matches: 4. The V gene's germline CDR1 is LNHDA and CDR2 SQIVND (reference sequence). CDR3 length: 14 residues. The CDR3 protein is CASTQGGGNQPQHF. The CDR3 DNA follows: TGTGCCAGTACACAGGGGGGCGGCAATCAGCCCCAGCATTTT.

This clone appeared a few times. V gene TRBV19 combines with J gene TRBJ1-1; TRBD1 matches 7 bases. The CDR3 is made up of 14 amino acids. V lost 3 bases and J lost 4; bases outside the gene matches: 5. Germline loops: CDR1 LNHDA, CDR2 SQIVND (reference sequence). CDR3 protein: CASSMQQGVTEAFF. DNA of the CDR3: TGTGCCAGTAGTATGCAGCAGGGGGTCACTGAAGCTTTCTTT.

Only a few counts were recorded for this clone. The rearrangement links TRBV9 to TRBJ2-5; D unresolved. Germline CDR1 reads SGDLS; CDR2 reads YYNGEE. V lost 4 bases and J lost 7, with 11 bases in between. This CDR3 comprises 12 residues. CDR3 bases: TGTGCCAGCAGCACTCCATCCCCGACCCAGTACTTC. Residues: CASSTPSPTQYF.

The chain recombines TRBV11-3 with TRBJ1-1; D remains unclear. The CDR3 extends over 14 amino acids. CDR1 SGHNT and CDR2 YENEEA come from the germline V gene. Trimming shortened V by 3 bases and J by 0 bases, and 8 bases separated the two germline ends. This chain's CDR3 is CASSFRYMNTEAFF. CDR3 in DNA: TGTGCCAGCAGCTTCCGGTATATGAACACTGAAGCTTTCTTT.

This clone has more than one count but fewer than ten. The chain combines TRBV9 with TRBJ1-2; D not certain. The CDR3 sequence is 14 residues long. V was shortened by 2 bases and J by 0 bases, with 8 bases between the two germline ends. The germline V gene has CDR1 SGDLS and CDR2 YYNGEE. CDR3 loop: CASSVSGTNYGYTF. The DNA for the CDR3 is TGTGCCAGCAGCGTTTCGGGGACTAACTATGGCTACACCTTC. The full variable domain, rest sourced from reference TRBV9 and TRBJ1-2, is DSGVTQTPKHLITATGQRVTLRCSPRSGDLSVYWYQQSLDQGLQFLIQYYNGEERAKGNILERFSAQQFPDLHSELNLSSLELGDSALYFCASSVSGTNYGYTFGSGTRLTVV.

The CDR3 region has the DNA TGTGCCGTCGGGACAACCTCCTCTGGGGCCAACGTCCTGACTTTC. Protein product: CAVGTTSSGANVLTF. V is TRBV6-8 and J is TRBJ2-6; D may be TRBD1 (6 bases). Trimming took off 11 bases at V and 0 bases at J, with 14 bases between the two ends. Germline-derived CDR1 and CDR2 are MNHGY and SAAAGT. The CDR3 runs 15 residues.

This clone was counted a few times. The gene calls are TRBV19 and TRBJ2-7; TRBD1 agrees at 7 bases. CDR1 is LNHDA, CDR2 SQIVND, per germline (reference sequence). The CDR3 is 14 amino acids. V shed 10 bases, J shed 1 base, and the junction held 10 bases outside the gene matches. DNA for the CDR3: TGTGCCACCAAACGGGACAGCCTATCCTACGAGCAGTACTTC. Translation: CATKRDSLSYEQYF.

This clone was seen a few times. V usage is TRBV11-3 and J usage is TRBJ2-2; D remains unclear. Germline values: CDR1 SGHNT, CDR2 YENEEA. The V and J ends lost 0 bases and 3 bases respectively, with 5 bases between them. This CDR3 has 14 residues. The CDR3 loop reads CASSLEGYTGELFF. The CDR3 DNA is TGTGCCAGCAGCTTAGAGGGGTACACCGGGGAGCTGTTTTTT. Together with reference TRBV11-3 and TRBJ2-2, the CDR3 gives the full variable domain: EAGVVQSPRYKIIEKKQPVAFWCNPISGHNTLYWYLQNLGQGPELLIRYENEEAVDDSQLPKDRFSAERLKGVDSTLKIQPAELGDSAVYLCASSLEGYTGELFFGEGSRLTVL.

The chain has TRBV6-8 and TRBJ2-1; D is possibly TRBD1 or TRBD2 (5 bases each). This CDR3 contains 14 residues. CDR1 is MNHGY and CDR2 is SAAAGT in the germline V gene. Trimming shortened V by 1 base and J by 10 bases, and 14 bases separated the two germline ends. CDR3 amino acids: CASSYYGTTSEQFF. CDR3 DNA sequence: TGTGCCAGCAGTTACTACGGGACGACAAGCGAGCAGTTCTTC.

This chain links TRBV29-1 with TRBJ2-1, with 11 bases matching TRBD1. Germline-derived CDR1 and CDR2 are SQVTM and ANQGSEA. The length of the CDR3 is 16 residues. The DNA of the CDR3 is TGCAGTAGCGGGGGATGGGGACAGGGGGGCGGCAATGAGCAGTTCTTC. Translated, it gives CSSGGWGQGGGNEQFF.